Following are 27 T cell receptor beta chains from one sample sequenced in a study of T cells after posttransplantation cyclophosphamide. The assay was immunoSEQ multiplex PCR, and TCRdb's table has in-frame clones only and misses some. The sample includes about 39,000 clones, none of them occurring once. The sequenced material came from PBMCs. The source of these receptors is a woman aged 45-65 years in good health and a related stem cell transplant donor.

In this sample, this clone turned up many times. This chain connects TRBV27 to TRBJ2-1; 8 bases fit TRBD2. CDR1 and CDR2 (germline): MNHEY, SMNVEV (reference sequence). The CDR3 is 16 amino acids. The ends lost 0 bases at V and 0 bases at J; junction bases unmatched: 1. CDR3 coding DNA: TGTGCCAGCAGTTTATCCGGGACTAGCTCCTACAATGAGCAGTTCTTC. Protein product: CASSLSGTSSYNEQFF.

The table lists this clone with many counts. CDR3 amino acids: CASSTRTGSGYTF. As DNA, the CDR3 is TGTGCCAGTAGTACCCGGACAGGGAGTGGCTACACCTTC. The chain carries TRBV19 and TRBJ1-2; 8 bases align to TRBD1. Germline loops: CDR1 LNHDA, CDR2 SQIVND (reference sequence). The CDR3 length is 13 residues. J was trimmed by 7 bases and V by 4 bases; bases with no gene match: 5.

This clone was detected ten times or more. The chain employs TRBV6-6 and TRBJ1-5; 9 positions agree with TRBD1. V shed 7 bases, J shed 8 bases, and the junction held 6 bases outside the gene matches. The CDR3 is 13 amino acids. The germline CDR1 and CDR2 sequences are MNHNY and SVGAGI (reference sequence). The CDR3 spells CASTPRQGEPQHF. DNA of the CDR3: TGTGCCAGCACCCCACGACAGGGGGAGCCCCAGCATTTT.

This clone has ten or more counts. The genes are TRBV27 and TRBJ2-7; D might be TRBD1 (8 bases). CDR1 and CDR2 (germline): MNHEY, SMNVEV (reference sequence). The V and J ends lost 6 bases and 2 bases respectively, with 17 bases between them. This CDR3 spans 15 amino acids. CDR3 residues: CASRNRGGQPYEQYF. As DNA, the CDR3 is TGTGCCAGCAGAAACAGGGGGGGACAGCCCTACGAGCAGTACTTC.

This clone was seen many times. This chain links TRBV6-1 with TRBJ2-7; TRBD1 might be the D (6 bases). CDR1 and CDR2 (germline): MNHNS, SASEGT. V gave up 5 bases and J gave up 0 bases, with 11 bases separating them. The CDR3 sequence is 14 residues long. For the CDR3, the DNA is TGTGCCAGCAGTAGTGACAGGACCTCCTACGAGCAGTACTTC. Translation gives CASSSDRTSYEQYF.

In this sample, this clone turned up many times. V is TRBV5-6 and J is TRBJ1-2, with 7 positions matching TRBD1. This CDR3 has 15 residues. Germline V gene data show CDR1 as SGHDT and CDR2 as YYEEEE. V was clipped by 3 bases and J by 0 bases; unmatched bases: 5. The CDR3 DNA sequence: TGTGCCAGCAGCTGGGGGGACAGTTCTAACTATGGCTACACCTTC. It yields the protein CASSWGDSSNYGYTF. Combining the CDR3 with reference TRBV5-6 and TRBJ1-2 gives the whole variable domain DAGVTQSPTHLIKTRGQQVTLRCSPKSGHDTVSWYQQALGQGPQFIFQYYEEEERQRGNFPDRFSGHQFPNYSSELNVNALLLGDSALYLCASSWGDSSNYGYTFGSGTRLTVV.

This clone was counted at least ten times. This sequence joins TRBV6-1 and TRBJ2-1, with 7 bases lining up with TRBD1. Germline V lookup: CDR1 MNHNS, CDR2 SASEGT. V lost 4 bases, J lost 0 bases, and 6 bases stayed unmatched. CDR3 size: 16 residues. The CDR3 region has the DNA TGTGCCAGCAGTGCACAGGGGCTAAGCTCCTACAATGAGCAGTTCTTC. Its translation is CASSAQGLSSYNEQFF.

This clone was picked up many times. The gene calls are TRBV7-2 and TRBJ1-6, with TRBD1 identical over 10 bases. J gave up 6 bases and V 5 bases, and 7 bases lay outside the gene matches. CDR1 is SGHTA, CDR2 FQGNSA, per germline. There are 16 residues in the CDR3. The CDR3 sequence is CASSRTGGYSNSPLHF. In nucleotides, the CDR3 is TGTGCCAGCAGCCGGACAGGGGGATACTCTAATTCACCCCTCCACTTT.

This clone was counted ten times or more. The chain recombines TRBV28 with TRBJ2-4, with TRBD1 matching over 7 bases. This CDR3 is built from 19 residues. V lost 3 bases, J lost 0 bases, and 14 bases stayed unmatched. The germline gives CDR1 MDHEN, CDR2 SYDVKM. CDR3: CASSFVYGDRDLAKNIQYF. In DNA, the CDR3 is TGTGCCAGCAGTTTCGTCTATGGAGACAGGGACCTAGCCAAAAACATTCAGTACTTC. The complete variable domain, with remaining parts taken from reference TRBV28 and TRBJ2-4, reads DVKVTQSSRYLVKRTGEKVFLECVQDMDHENMFWYRQDPGLGLRLIYFSYDVKMKEKGDIPEGYSVSREKKERFSLILESASTNQTSMYLCASSFVYGDRDLAKNIQYFGAGTRLSVL.

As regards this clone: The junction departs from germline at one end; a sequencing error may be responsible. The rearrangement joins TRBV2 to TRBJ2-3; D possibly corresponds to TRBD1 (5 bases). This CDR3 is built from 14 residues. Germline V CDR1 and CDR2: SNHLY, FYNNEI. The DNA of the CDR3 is TGTGCCAGCAGTGTTCAGGTGGGCACAGGTACGCAGTATTTT. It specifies CASSVQVGTGTQYF.

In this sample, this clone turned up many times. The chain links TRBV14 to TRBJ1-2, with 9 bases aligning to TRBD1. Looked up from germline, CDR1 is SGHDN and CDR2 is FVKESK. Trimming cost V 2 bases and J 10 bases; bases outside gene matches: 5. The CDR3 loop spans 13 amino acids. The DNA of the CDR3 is TGTGCCAGCAGCCAAATCCAACAGGGGGCCTACACCTTC. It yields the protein CASSQIQQGAYTF. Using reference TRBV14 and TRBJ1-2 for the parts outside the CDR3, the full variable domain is EAGVTQFPSHSVIEKGQTVTLRCDPISGHDNLYWYRRVMGKEIKFLLHFVKESKQDESGMPNNRFLAERTGGTYSTLKVQPAELEDSGVYFCASSQIQQGAYTFGSGTRLTVV.

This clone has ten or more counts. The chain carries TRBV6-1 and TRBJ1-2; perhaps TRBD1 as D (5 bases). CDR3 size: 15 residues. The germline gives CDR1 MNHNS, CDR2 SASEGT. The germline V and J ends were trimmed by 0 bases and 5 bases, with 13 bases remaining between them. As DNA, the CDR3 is TGTGCCAGCAGTGAAGCGAAAGCAGGGAGGTATGGCTACACCTTC. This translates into CASSEAKAGRYGYTF.

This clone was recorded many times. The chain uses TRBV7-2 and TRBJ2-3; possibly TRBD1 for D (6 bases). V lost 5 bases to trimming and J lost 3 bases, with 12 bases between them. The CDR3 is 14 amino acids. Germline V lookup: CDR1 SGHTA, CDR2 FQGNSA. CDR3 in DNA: TGTGCCAGCAGCGCCAGGGGTAAGACAGATACGCAGTATTTT. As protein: CASSARGKTDTQYF.

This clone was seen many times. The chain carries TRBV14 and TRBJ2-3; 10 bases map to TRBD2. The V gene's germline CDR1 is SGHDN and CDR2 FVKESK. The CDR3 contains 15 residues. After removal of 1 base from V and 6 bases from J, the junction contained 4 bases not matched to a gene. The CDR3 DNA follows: TGTGCCAGCAGCCAAGGACTAGCGGGTAGGGATACGCAGTATTTT. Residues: CASSQGLAGRDTQYF.

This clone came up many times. CDR3 region: CASSPSQAFNQPQHF. The CDR3 DNA reads TGTGCCAGCTCACCTTCACAGGCGTTCAATCAGCCCCAGCATTTT. This rearrangement joins TRBV18 to TRBJ1-5; possibly TRBD1 for D (5 bases). Per germline, CDR1 KGHSH and CDR2 LQKENI. The CDR3 runs 15 residues. V lost 3 bases to trimming and J lost 3 bases, with 12 bases between them. Combining the CDR3 with reference TRBV18 and TRBJ1-5 gives the whole variable domain NAGVMQNPRHLVRRRGQEARLRCSPMKGHSHVYWYRQLPEEGLKFMVYLQKENIIDESGMPKERFSAEFPKEGPSILRIQQVVRGDSAAYFCASSPSQAFNQPQHFGDGTRLSIL.

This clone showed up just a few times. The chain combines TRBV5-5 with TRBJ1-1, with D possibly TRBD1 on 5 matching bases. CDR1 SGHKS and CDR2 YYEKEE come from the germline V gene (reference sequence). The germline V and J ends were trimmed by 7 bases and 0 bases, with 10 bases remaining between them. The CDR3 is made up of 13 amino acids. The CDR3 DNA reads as TGTGCCAGCTTCAGGGCTTTGAACACTGAAGCTTTCTTT. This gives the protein CASFRALNTEAFF.

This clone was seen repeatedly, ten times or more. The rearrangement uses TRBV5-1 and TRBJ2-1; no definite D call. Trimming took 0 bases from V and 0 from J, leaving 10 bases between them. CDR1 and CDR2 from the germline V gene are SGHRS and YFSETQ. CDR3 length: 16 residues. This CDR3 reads CASSLAGVSSYNEQFF. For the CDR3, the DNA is TGCGCCAGCAGCTTGGCCGGAGTATCCTCCTACAATGAGCAGTTCTTC.

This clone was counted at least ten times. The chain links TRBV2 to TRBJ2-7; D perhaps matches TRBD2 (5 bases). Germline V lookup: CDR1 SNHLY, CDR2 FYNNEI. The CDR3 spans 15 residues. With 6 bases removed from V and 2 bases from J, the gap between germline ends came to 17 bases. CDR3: CASRENAGSTYEQYF. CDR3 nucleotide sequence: TGTGCCAGCAGAGAGAACGCGGGTTCCACCTACGAGCAGTACTTC.

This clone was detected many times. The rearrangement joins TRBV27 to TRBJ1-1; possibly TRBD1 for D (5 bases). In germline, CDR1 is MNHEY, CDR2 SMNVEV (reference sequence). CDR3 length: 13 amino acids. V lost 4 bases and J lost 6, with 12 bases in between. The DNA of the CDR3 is TGTGCCAGCAGTTCCACAGACAGATCTGAAGCTTTCTTT. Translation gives CASSSTDRSEAFF.

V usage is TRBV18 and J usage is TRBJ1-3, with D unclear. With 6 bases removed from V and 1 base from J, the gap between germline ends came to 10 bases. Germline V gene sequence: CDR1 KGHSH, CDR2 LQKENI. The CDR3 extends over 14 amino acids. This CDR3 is CASSPEGSGNTIYF. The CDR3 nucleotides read TGTGCCAGCTCGCCGGAGGGTTCTGGAAACACCATATATTTT.

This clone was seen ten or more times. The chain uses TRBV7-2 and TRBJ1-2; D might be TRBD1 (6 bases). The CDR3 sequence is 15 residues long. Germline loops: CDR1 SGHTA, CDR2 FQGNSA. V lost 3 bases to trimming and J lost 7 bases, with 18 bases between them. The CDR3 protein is CASSFGGTLGSGYTF. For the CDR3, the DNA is TGTGCCAGCAGCTTCGGGGGGACACTAGGGAGTGGCTACACCTTC. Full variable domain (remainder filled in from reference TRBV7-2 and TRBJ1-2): GAGVSQSPSNKVTEKGKDVELRCDPISGHTALYWYRQSLGQGLEFLIYFQGNSAPDKSGLPSDRFSAERTGGSVSTLTIQRTQQEDSAVYLCASSFGGTLGSGYTFGSGTRLTVV.

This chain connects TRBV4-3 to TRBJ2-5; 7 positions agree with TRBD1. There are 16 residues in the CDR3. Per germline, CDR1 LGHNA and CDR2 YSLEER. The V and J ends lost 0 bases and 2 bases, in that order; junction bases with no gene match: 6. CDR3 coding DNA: TGCGCCAGCAGCCAAGATGGAAGGGGGCAACAAGAGACCCAGTACTTC. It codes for CASSQDGRGQQETQYF.

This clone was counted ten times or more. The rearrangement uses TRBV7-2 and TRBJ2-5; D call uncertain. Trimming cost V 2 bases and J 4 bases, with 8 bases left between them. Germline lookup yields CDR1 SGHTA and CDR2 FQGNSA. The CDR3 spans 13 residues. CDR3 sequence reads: CASSLSPGETQYF. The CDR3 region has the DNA TGTGCCAGCAGCTTAAGCCCCGGAGAGACCCAGTACTTC.

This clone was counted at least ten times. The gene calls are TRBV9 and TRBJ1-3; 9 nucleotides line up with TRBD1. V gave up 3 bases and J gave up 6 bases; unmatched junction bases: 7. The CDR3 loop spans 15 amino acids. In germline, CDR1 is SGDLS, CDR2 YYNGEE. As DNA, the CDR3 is TGTGCCAGCAGCGCAACAGGGGGCGCCGAAAACACCATATATTTT. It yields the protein CASSATGGAENTIYF.

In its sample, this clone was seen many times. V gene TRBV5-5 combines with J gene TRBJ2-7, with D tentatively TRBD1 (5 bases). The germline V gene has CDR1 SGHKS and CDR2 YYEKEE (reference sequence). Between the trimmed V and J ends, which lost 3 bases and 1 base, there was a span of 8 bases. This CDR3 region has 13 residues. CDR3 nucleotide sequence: TGTGCCAGCAGCTCGGACAATTCCTACGAGCAGTACTTC. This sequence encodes CASSSDNSYEQYF.

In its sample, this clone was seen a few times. The chain's CDR3 is CASRRTGNTEAFF. In DNA form, the CDR3 reads TGTGCCAGCAGGCGTACAGGGAACACTGAAGCTTTCTTT. The chain uses TRBV6-5 and TRBJ1-1; TRBD1 is a possible D gene (5 bases). From germline, CDR1 is MNHEY and CDR2 SVGAGI. The CDR3 is made up of 13 amino acids. V was clipped by 6 bases and J by 1 base, with 9 bases between them.

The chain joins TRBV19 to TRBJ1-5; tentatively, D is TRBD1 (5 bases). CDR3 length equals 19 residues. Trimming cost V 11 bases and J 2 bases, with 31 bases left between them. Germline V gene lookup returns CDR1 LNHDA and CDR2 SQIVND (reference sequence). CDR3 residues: CALPPPLTAYGGGNQPQHF. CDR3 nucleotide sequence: TGTGCCCTACCGCCCCCACTGACAGCGTACGGTGGCGGCAATCAGCCCCAGCATTTT.